Detailed here is one TCR beta chain. Per the germline V gene, CDR1 is MGHDK and CDR2 is SYGVNS. The V segment lost 0 bases and the J segment 7 bases; nucleotides outside the gene matches: 3. The CDR3 runs 15 residues. The data were obtained in a study of cytomegalovirus exposure and HLA in healthy donors. Study information: Ancestry clustering placed 70% to 90% of 350 to 500 genotyped donors in the Caucasian-associated cluster.

PCR was performed using 60 Vbeta and 13 Jbeta primers. Repertoires were generated with immunoSEQ multiplex PCR, while TCRdb's copy carries only in-frame clones and drops some. The sample holds about 180,000 clones, about four fifths seen once. Healthy individuals who donated bone marrow served as the donors. This receptor was taken from a male donor in good health and CMV-seronegative. The chain carries TRBV25-1 and TRBJ1-6, with TRBD1 matching over 7 bases. The sequenced material came from PBMCs. CDR3 DNA: TGTGCCAGCAGTGAATACGGCAGGGGGAATTCACCCCTCCACTTT. It yields the protein CASSEYGRGNSPLHF.